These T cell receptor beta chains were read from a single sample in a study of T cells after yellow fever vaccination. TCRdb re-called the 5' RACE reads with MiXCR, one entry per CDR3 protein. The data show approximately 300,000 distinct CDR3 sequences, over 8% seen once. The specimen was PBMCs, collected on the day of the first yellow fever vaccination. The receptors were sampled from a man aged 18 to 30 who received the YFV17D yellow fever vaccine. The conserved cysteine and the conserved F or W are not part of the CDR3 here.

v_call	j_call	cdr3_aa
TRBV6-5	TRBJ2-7	ASSYVGHEQY
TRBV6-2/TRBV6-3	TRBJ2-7	ASSYFGRPGGVEQY
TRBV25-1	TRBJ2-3	ASSESAVTDTQY
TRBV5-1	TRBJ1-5	ASSWTVNQPQH
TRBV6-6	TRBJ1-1	ASSYATNTEAF
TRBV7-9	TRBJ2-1	ASSTPDTYNEQF
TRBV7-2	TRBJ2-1	ASSPGGASRGNEQF
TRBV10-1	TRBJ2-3	ALPGGDRHTDTQY
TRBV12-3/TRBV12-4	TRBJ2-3	ASSILVTDTQY
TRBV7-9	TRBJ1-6	ASSPGETNNSPLH
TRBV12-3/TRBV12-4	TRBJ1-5	ASSLALRQPQH
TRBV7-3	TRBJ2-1	ASSLYSGGHNEQF
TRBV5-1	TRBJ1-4	ASRDSPATNEKLF
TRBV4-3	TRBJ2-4	ASSQDLTGRLAKNIQY
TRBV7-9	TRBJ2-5	ASSQEAARETQY
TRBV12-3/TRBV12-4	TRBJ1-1	ASTAQAGSNTEAF
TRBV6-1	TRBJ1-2	AATFEVGQDYGYT
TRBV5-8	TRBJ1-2	ASSPIDNRRHYGYT
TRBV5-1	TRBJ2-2	ASSLEPRGTGELF
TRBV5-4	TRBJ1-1	ASSLGLALKNTEAF
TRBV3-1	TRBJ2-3	ASSRRDMGTDTQY
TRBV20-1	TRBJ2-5	SASQQETQY
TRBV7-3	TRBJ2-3	ASSSNPGGETDTQY
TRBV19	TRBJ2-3	ASRHQGATDTQY
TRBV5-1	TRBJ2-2	ASSLDLLRVTGELF
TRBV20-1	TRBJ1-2	SAGDKFYGYT
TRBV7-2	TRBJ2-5	ASSLRRLLGPSGGIYQETQY